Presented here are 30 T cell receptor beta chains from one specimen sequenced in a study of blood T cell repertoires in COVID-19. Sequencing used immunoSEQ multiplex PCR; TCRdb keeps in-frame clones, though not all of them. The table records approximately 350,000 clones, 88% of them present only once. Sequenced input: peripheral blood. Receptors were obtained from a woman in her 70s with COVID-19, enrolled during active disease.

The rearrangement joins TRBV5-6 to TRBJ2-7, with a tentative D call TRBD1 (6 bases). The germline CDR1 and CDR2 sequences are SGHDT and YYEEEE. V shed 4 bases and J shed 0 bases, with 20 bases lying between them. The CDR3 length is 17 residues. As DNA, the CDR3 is TGTGCCAGCAGCGCAGGGACACCGGTTGATGGCTCCTACGAGCAGTACTTC. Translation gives CASSAGTPVDGSYEQYF.

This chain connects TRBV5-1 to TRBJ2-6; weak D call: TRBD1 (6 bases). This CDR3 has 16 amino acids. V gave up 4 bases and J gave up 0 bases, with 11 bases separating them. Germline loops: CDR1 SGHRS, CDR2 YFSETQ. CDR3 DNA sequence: TGCGCCAGCAGCGGAGACAGGCCCTCTGGGGCCAACGTCCTGACTTTC. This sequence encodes CASSGDRPSGANVLTF.

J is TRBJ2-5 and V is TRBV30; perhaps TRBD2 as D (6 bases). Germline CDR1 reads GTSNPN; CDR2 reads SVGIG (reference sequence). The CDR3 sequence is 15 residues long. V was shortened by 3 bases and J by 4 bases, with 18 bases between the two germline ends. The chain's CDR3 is CAWRGPRRGTETQYF. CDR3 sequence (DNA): TGTGCCTGGAGGGGGCCCCGACGGGGGACAGAGACCCAGTACTTC.

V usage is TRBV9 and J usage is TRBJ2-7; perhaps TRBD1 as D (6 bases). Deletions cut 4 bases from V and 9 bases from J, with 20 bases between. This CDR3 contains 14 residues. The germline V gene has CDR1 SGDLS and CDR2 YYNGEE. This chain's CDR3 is CASSQSDDRSRQYF. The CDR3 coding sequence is TGTGCCAGCAGCCAATCCGACGACAGGTCCAGGCAGTACTTC.

CDR3 sequence: CASSLAGTGSQPQHF. The CDR3 DNA reads TGCGCCAGCAGCTTGGCTGGGACAGGCAGTCAGCCCCAGCATTTT. This rearrangement joins TRBV5-1 to TRBJ1-5; 8 positions agree with TRBD1. The CDR3 runs to 15 residues. Germline V CDR1 and CDR2: SGHRS, YFSETQ. Losses at the gene ends were 0 bases for V and 6 bases for J; bases not matched to a gene: 5.

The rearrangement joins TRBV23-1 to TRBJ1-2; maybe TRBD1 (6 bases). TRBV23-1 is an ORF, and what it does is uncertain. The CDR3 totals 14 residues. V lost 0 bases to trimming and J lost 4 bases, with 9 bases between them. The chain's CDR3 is CASSQSTGLYGYTF. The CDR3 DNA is TGCGCCAGCAGTCAATCCACAGGGCTCTATGGCTACACCTTC.

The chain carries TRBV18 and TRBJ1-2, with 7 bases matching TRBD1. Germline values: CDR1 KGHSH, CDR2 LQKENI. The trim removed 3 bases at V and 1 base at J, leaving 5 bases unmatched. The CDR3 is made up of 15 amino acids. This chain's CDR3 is CASSPEGGVNYGYTF. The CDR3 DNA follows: TGTGCCAGCTCACCCGAAGGGGGCGTTAACTATGGCTACACCTTC.

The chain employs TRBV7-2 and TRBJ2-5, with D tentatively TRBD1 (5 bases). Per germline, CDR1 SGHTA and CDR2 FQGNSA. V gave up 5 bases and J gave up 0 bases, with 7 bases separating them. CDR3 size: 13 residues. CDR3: CASSRGNQETQYF. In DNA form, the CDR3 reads TGTGCCAGCAGCAGGGGAAACCAAGAGACCCAGTACTTC.

In DNA form, the CDR3 reads TGTGCCAGCAGCGTAGTGATAGCCGACGGGGAGCTGTTTTTT. Protein product: CASSVVIADGELFF. The chain has TRBV9 and TRBJ2-2; D gene ambiguous. Per the germline V gene, CDR1 is SGDLS and CDR2 is YYNGEE. Trimming took 0 bases from V and 7 from J, leaving 10 bases between them. CDR3 length: 14 amino acids.

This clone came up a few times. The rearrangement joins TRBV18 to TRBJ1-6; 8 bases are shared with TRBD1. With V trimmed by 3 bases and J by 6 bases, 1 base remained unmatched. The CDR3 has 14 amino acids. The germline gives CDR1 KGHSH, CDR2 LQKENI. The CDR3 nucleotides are TGTGCCAGCTCACCCGACAGGGGTAATTCACCCCTCCACTTT. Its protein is CASSPDRGNSPLHF. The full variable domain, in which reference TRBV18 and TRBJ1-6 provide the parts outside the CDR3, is NAGVMQNPRHLVRRRGQEARLRCSPMKGHSHVYWYRQLPEEGLKFMVYLQKENIIDESGMPKERFSAEFPKEGPSILRIQQVVRGDSAAYFCASSPDRGNSPLHFGNGTRLTVT.

CDR3 coding DNA: TGCGCCACCACAGGGGGCAGCGGGGAGCTGTTTTTT. Translated, it gives CATTGGSGELFF. The chain joins TRBV5-1 to TRBJ2-2; 9 bases line up with TRBD1. This CDR3 region has 12 residues. The germline gives CDR1 SGHRS, CDR2 YFSETQ. Losses at the gene ends were 9 bases for V and 7 bases for J; bases not matched to a gene: 4. Variable domain in full (rest from reference TRBV5-1 and TRBJ2-2): KAGVTQTPRYLIKTRGQQVTLSCSPISGHRSVSWYQQTPGQGLQFLFEYFSETQRNKGNFPGRFSGRQFSNSRSEMNVSTLELGDSALYLCATTGGSGELFFGEGSRLTVL.

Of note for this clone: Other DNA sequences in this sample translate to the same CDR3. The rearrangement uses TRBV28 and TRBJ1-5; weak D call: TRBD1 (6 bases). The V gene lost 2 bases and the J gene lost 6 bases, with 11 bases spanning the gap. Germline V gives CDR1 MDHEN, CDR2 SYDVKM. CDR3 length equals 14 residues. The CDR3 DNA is TGTGCCAGCAGTTTAAGAGGGGGTGGTCAGCCCCAGCATTTT. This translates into CASSLRGGGQPQHF.

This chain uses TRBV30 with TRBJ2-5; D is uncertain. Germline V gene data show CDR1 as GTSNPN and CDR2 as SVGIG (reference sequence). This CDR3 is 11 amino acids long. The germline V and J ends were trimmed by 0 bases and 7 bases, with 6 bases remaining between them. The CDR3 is CAWSVRGTQYF. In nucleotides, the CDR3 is TGTGCCTGGAGTGTACGAGGGACCCAGTACTTC.

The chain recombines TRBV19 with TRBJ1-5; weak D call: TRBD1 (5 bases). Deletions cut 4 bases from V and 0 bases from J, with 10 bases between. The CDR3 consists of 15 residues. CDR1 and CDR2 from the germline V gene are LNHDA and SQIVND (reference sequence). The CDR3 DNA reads TGTGCCAGTAGTAGGGGGGACCTTAGCAATCAGCCCCAGCATTTT. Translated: CASSRGDLSNQPQHF.

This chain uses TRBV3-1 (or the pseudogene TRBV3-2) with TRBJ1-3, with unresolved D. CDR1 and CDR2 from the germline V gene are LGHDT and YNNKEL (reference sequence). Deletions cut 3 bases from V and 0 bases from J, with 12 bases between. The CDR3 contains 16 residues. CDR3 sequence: CASSQWSGHSGNTIYF. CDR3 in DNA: TGTGCCAGCAGCCAGTGGTCCGGTCACTCTGGAAACACCATATATTTT.

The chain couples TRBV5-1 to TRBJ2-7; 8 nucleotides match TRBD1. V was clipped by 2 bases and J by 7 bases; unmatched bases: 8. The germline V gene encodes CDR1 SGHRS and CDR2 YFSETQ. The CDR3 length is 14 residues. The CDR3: CASSFNQGAREQYF. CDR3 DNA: TGCGCCAGCAGCTTTAATCAGGGGGCGCGAGAGCAGTACTTC.

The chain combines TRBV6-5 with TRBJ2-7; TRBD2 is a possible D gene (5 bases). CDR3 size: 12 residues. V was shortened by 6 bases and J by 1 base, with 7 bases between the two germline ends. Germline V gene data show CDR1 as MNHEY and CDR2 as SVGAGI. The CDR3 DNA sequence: TGTGCCAGCAGGGACTCATCCTACGAGCAGTACTTC. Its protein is CASRDSSYEQYF.

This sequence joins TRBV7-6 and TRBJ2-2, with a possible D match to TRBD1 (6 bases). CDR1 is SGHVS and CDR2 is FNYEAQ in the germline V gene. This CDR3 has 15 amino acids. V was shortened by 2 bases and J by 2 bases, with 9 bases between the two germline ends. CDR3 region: CASSLRDTNTGELFF. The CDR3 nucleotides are TGTGCCAGCAGCTTACGGGACACCAACACCGGGGAGCTGTTTTTT. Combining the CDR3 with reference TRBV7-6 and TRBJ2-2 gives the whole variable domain GAGVSQSPRYKVTKRGQDVALRCDPISGHVSLYWYRQALGQGPEFLTYFNYEAQQDKSGLPNDRFSAERPEGSISTLTIQRTEQRDSAMYRCASSLRDTNTGELFFGEGSRLTVL.

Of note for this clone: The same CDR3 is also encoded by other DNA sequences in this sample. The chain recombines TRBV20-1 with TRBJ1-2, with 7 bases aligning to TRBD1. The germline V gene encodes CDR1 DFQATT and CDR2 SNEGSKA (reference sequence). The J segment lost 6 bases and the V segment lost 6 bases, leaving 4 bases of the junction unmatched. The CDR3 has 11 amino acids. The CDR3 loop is CSAWTGDGYTF. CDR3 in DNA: TGCAGTGCCTGGACAGGAGATGGCTACACCTTC.

The CDR3 region has the DNA TGTGCCAGCAGTGAATTTGGGACAGCTAACTATGGCTACACCTTC. It yields the protein CASSEFGTANYGYTF. The chain employs TRBV6-1 and TRBJ1-2; 7 nucleotides align to TRBD1. The length of the CDR3 is 15 residues. CDR1 is MNHNS, CDR2 SASEGT, per germline. Unmatched junction bases numbered 3, after V lost 2 bases and J lost 0 bases.

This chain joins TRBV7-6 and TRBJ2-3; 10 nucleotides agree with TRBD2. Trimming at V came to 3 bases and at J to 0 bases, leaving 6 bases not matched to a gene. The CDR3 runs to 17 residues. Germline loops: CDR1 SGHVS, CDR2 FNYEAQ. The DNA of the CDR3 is TGTGCCAGCAGCTTTAGCGGGGGGTTACCTAGCACAGATACGCAGTATTTT. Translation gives CASSFSGGLPSTDTQYF.

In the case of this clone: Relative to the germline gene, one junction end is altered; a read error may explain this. The CDR3 DNA reads TGTGCCAGCAGTGCACAGTCCGTGGAGGACTTC. Translated, it gives CASSAQSVEDF. The chain links TRBV2 to TRBJ2-7; D possibly corresponds to TRBD2 (5 bases). Germline V gene data show CDR1 as SNHLY and CDR2 as FYNNEI. The CDR3 loop spans 11 amino acids.

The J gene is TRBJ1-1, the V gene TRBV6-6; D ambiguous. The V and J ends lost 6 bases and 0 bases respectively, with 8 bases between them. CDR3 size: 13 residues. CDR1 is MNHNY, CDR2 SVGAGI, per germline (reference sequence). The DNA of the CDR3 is TGTGCCAGCAGGAGAGAGTTGAACACTGAAGCTTTCTTT. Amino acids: CASRRELNTEAFF.

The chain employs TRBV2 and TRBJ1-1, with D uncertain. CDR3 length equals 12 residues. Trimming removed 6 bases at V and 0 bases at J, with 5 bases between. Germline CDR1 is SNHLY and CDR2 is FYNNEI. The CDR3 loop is CASSAVNTEAFF. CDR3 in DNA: TGTGCCAGCAGCGCGGTGAACACTGAAGCTTTCTTT.

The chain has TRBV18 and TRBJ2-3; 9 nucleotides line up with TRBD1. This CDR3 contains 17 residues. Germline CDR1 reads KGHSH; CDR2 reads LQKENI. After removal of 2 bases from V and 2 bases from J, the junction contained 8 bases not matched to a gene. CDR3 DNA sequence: TGTGCCAGCTCACCATACTCGACAGGGGGAGCCACAGATACGCAGTATTTT. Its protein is CASSPYSTGGATDTQYF.

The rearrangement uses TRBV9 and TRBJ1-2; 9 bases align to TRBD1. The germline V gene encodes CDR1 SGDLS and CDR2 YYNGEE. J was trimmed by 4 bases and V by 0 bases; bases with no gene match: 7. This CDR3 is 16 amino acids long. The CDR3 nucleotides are TGTGCCAGCAGCGTAGGGGTAACAGGGGGCACCTATGGCTACACCTTC. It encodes CASSVGVTGGTYGYTF.

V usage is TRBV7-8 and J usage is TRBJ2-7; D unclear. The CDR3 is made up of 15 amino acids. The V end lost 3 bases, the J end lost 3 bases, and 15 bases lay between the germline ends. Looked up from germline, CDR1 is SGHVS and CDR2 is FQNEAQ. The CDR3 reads CASSFGTATLYEQYF. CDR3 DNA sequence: TGTGCCAGCAGCTTTGGCACAGCTACACTCTACGAGCAGTACTTC.

The DNA of the CDR3 is TGCAGTGCTACAGGACAGGAAAAACTGTTTTTT. This encodes CSATGQEKLFF. This chain links TRBV20-1 with TRBJ1-4; perhaps TRBD1 as D (6 bases). CDR3 length: 11 amino acids. CDR1 is DFQATT, CDR2 SNEGSKA, per germline (reference sequence). V was trimmed by 4 bases and J by 8 bases, leaving 8 bases between them.

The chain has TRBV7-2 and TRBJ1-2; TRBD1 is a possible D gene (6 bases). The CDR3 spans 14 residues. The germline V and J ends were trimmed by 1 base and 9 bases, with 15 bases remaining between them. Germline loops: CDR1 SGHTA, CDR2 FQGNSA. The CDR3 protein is CASSLEPRGSSYTF. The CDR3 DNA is TGTGCCAGCAGCTTAGAACCCAGGGGAAGTAGCTACACCTTC.

CDR3 in DNA: TGTGCCAGCAGCCAAGATATCGACAGGGGAAGGAGGAACACCATATATTTT. Translated: CASSQDIDRGRRNTIYF. V is TRBV3-1 (or the pseudogene TRBV3-2) and J is TRBJ1-3, with 8 nucleotides matching TRBD1. Trimming took 0 bases from V and 7 from J; bases not matched to a gene: 11. Germline lookup yields CDR1 LGHDT and CDR2 YNNKEL (reference sequence). The CDR3 extends over 17 amino acids.